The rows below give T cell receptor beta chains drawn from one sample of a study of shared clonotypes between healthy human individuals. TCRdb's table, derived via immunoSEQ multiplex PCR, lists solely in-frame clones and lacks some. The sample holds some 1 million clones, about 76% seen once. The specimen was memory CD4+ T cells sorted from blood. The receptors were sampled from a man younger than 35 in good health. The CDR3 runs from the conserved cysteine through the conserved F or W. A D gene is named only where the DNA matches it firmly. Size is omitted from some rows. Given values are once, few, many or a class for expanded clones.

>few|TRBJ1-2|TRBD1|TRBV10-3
CAISDLQGADGYTF
TGTGCCATCAGTGATTTACAGGGGGCTGATGGCTACACCTTC
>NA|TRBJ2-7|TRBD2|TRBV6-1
CASTVAGATYEQYF
TGTGCCAGCACAGTAGCGGGGGCAACCTACGAGCAGTACTTC
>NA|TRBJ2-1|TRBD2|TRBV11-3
CASSLGSGSGDEQFF
TGTGCCAGCAGCTTAGGCAGCGGGAGTGGGGATGAGCAGTTCTTC
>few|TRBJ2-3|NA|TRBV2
CASRRRPAGGRTDTQYF
TGTGCCAGCAGACGGCGGCCGGCCGGAGGTCGCACAGATACGCAGTATTTT
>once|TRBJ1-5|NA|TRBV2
CASSELASNQPQHF
TGTGCCAGCAGTGAATTGGCCAGTAATCAGCCCCAGCATTTT
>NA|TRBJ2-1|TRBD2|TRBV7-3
CASSPGLGEQFF
TGTGCCAGCAGCCCCGGACTAGGTGAGCAGTTCTTC
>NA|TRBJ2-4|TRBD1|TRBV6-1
CASRDRGGTKNIQYF
TGTGCCAGCAGAGACAGGGGTGGGACCAAAAACATTCAGTACTTC
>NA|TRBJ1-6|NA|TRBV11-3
CASSAGNYNSPLHF
TGTGCCAGCAGCGCCGGGAATTATAATTCACCCCTCCACTTT
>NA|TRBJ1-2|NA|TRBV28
CASSYFGDYGYTF
TGTGCCAGCAGTTACTTCGGGGACTATGGCTACACCTTC
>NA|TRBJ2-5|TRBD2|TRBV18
CASSRTSGGPQETQYF
TGTGCCAGCTCACGGACTAGCGGGGGGCCACAAGAGACCCAGTACTTC
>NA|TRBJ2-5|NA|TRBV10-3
CAISEREQETQYF
TGTGCCATCAGTGAACGCGAGCAAGAGACCCAGTACTTC
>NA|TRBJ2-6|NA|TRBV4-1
CASSQAHSGANVLTF
TGCGCCAGCAGCCAAGCGCACTCTGGGGCCAACGTCCTGACTTTC
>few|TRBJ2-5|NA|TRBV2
CATEAGTVQETQYF
TGTGCCACAGAGGCGGGGACAGTCCAAGAGACCCAGTACTTC
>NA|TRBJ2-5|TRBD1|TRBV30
CAWSAADRVKTQYF
TGTGCCTGGAGCGCGGCGGACAGGGTAAAGACCCAGTACTTC
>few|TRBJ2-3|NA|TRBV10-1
CASSENRVTDTQYF
TGCGCCAGCAGTGAGAACAGGGTCACAGATACGCAGTATTTT
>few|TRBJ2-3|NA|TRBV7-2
CASSSPGSITDTQYF
TGTGCCAGCAGCTCTCCCGGGAGCATCACAGATACGCAGTATTTT
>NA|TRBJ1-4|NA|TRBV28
CASSRSYEKLFF
TGTGCCAGCAGTCGAAGCTATGAAAAACTGTTTTTT
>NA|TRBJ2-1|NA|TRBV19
CASSLQPNEQFF
TGTGCCAGTAGTCTCCAGCCTAATGAGCAGTTCTTC
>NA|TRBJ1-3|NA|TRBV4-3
CASSQDSGTPNSGNTIYF
TGCGCCAGCAGCCAAGACTCCGGGACGCCTAACTCTGGAAACACCATATATTTT
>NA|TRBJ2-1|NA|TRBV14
CASSHSYNEQFF
TGTGCCAGCAGCCACAGCTACAATGAGCAGTTCTTC
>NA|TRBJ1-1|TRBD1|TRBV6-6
CASSLGQGVEAFF
TGTGCCAGCAGCCTCGGACAGGGGGTTGAAGCTTTCTTT
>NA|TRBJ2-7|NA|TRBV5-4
CASSLWGGSGEQYF
TGTGCCAGCAGCTTGTGGGGTGGGTCGGGCGAGCAGTACTTC
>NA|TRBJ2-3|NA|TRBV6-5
CASSEWNPPDTQYF
TGTGCCAGCAGTGAATGGAATCCCCCAGATACGCAGTATTTT
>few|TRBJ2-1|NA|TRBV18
CASSPPSWEVSYNEQFF
TGTGCCAGCTCACCACCCTCGTGGGAGGTCTCCTACAATGAGCAGTTCTTC
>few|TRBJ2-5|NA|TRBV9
CASSPLAGAQETQYF
TGTGCCAGCAGCCCTCTCGCGGGGGCACAAGAGACCCAGTACTTC
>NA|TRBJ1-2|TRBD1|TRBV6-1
CASSEVGTGVMKGYTF
TGTGCCAGCAGTGAAGTGGGGACAGGGGTAATGAAGGGCTACACCTTC
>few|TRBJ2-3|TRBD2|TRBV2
CASRSTSGRSDTQYF
TGTGCCAGCAGGTCTACTAGCGGGAGGTCGGATACGCAGTATTTT
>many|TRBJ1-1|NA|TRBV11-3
CASSRVLNTEAFF
TGTGCCAGCAGCCGGGTATTGAACACTGAAGCTTTCTTT
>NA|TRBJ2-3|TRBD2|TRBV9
CASQERGTFTDTQYF
TGTGCCAGCCAGGAGCGGGGGACTTTTACAGATACGCAGTATTTT